This T cell receptor (beta chain) was captured by sequencing in a study of T cells in tuberculosis. Study in general: In South Africa, adults with active tuberculosis were compared with IGRA-negative and latently infected IGRA-positive adolescents. Samples predate treatment or fall within its first 7 days. Study-level results: Active tuberculosis alpha repertoires lay closer to GMM-specific TCRs than controls'.

Profiling relied on immunoSEQ multiplex PCR, and the TCRdb table lists in-frame clones only, not all of them. Of around 40,000 clones in the sample, approximately 94% were seen once. Time point reported: new active TB diagnosis, blood taken before or within 7 days of starting treatment. Patients were newly diagnosed, HIV-seronegative, and aged 18 or older. Notes on this clone: Its antigen is undetermined.

The TCR comes from an adult with tuberculosis. This specimen was PBMCs, taken at tuberculosis diagnosis.

CDR3 loop: CAGYGTGESGELFF. The CDR3 DNA follows: TGTGCCGGCTACGGGACAGGGGAATCCGGGGAGCTGTTTTTT. The chain links TRBV7-9 to TRBJ2-2, with 10 positions matching TRBD1. CDR3 length equals 14 residues. The V gene's germline CDR1 is SEHNR and CDR2 FQNEAQ (reference sequence). The trim removed 11 bases at V and 6 bases at J, leaving 9 bases unmatched.